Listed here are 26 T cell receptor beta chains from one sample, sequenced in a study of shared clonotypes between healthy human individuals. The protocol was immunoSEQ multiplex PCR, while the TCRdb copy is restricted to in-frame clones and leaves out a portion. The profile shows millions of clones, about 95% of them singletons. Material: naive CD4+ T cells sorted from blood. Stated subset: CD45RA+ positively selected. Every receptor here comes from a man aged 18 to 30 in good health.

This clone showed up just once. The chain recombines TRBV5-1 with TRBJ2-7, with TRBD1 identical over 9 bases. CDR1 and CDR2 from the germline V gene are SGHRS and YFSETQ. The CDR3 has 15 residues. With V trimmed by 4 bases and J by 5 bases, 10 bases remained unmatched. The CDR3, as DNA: TGCGCCAGCAGCAAAGACAGGGGGGCCCCCGACGAGCAGTACTTC. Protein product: CASSKDRGAPDEQYF.

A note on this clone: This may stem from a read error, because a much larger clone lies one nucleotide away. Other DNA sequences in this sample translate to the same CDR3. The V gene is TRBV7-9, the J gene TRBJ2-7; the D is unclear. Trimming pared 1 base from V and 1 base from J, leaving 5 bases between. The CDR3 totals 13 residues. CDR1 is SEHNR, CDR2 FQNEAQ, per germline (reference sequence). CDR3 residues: CASSLDRSYEQYF. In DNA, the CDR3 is TGTGCCAGCAGCTTAGATAGGTCCTACGAGCAGTACTTC.

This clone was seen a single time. The CDR3, as DNA: TGTGCCAGTAGTATATCAAACATCTTCTATGGCTACACCTTC. Protein: CASSISNIFYGYTF. This chain connects TRBV19 to TRBJ1-2, with no clear D. The germline V and J ends were trimmed by 2 bases and 4 bases, with 11 bases remaining between them. Germline loops: CDR1 LNHDA, CDR2 SQIVND (reference sequence). The CDR3 extends over 14 amino acids.

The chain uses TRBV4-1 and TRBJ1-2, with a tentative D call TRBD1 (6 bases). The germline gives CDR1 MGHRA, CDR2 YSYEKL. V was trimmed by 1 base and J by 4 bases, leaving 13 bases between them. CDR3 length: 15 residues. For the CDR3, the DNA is TGCGCCAGCAGCCAAGCAGCTCAGGGGACCTATGGCTACACCTTC. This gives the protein CASSQAAQGTYGYTF.

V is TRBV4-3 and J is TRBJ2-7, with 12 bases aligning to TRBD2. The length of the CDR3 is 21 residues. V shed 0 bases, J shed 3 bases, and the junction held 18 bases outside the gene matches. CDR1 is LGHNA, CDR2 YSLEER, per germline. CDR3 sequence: CASSQEEGRLAGALGNYEQYF. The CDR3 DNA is TGCGCCAGCAGCCAAGAAGAGGGGCGACTAGCGGGAGCCTTGGGCAACTACGAGCAGTACTTC.

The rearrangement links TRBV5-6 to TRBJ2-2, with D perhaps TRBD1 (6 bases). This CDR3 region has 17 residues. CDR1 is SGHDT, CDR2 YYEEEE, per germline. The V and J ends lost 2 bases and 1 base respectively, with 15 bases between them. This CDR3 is CASSLRPGTRNTGELFF. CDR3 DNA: TGTGCCAGCAGCTTAAGGCCCGGGACACGGAACACCGGGGAGCTGTTTTTT.

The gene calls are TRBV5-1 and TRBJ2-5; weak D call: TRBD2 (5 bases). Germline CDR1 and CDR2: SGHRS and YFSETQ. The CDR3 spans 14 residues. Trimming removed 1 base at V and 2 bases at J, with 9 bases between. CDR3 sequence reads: CASSLLRDQETQYF. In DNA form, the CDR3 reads TGCGCCAGCAGCTTGTTGAGGGATCAAGAGACCCAGTACTTC.

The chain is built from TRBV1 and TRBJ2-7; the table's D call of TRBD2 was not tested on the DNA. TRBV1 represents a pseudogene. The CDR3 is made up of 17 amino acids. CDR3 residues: CTSSRRLQFPSSYEQYF. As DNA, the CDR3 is TGCACCAGCAGCCGCCGACTACAGTTCCCCTCCTCCTACGAGCAGTACTTC.

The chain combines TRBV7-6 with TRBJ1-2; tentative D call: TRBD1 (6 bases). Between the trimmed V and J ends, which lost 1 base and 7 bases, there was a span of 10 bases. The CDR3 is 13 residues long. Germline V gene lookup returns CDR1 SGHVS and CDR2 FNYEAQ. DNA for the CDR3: TGTGCCAGCAGCTTAGACCAGGGGACTGGCTACACCTTC. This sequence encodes CASSLDQGTGYTF.

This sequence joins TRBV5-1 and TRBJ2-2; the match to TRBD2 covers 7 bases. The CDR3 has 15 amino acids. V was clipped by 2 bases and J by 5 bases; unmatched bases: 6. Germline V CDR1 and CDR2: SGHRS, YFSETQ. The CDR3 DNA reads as TGCGCCAGCAGCTTTAGCGGGCGGGAGACCGGGGAGCTGTTTTTT. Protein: CASSFSGRETGELFF.

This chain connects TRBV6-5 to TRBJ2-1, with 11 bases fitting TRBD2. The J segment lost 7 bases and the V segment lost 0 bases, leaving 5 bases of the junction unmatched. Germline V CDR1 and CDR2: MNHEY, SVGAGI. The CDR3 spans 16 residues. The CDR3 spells CASSYSASGGRNEQFF. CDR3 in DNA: TGTGCCAGCAGTTACTCGGCTAGCGGGGGGAGAAATGAGCAGTTCTTC.

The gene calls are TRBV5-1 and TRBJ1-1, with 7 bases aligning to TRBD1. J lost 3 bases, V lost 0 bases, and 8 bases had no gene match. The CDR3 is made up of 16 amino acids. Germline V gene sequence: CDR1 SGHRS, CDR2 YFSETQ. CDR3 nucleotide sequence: TGCGCCAGCAGCTTGGCCATAGGGGGCAAGGACACTGAAGCTTTCTTT. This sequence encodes CASSLAIGGKDTEAFF.

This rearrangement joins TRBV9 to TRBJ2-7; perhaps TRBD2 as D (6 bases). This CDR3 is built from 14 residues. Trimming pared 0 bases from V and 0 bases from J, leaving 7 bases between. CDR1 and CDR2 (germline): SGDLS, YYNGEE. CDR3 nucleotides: TGTGCCAGCAGCGTAGGGGGGGTCTCCTACGAGCAGTACTTC. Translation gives CASSVGGVSYEQYF.

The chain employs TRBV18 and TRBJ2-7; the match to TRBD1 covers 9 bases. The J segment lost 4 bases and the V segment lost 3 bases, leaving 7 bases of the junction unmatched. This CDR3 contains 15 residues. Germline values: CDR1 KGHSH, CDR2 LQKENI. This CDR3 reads CASSPRDRGWYEQYF. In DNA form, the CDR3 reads TGTGCCAGCTCACCCCGTGACAGGGGGTGGTACGAGCAGTACTTC. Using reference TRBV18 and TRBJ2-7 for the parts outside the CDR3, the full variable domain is NAGVMQNPRHLVRRRGQEARLRCSPMKGHSHVYWYRQLPEEGLKFMVYLQKENIIDESGMPKERFSAEFPKEGPSILRIQQVVRGDSAAYFCASSPRDRGWYEQYFGPGTRLTVT.

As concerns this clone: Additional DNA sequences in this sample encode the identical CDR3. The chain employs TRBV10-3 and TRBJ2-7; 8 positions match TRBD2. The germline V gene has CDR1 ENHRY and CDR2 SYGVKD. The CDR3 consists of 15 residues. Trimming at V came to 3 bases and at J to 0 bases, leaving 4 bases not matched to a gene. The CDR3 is CAISDSSGSSYEQYF. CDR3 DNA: TGTGCCATCAGTGATTCGAGCGGGAGCTCCTACGAGCAGTACTTC.

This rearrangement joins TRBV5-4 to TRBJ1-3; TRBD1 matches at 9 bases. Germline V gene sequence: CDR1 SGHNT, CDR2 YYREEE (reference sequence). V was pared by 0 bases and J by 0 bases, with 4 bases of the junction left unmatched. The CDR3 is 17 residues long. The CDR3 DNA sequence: TGTGCCAGCAGCTTGGGTGGGACAGGGCCCTCTGGAAACACCATATATTTT. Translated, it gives CASSLGGTGPSGNTIYF.

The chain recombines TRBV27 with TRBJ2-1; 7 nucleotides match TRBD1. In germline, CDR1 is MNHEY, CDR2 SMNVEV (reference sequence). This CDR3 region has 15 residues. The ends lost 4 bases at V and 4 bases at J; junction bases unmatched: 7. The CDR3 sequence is CASSSTGALYNEQFF. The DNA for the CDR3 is TGTGCCAGCAGTTCCACAGGGGCCCTTTACAATGAGCAGTTCTTC.

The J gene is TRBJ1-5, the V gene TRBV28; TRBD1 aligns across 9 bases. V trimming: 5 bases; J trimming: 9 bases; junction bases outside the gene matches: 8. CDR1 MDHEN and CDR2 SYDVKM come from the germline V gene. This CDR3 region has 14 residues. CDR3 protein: CASSTPGQGLPQHF. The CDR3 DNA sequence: TGTGCCAGCAGTACCCCGGGACAGGGTCTGCCCCAGCATTTT.

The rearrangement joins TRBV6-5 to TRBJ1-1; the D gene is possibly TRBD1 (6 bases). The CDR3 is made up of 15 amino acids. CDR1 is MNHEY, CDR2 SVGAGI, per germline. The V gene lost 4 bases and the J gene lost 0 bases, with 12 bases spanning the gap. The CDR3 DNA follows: TGTGCCAGCAGTTCCGGACAGAGAATGAACACTGAAGCTTTCTTT. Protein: CASSSGQRMNTEAFF.

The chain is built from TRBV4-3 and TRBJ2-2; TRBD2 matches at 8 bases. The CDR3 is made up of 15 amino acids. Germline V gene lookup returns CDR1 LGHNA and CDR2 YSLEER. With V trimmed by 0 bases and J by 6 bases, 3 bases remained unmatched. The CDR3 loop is CASSQDILAAGELFF. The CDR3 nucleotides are TGCGCCAGCAGCCAAGATATACTAGCGGCCGGGGAGCTGTTTTTT.

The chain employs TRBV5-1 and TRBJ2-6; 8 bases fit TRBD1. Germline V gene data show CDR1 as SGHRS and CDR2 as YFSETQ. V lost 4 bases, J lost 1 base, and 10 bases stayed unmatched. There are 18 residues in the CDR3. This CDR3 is CASSPRGQGQSGANVLTF. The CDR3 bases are TGCGCCAGCAGCCCCAGGGGGCAGGGACAGTCTGGGGCCAACGTCCTGACTTTC. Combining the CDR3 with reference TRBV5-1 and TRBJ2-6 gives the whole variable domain KAGVTQTPRYLIKTRGQQVTLSCSPISGHRSVSWYQQTPGQGLQFLFEYFSETQRNKGNFPGRFSGRQFSNSRSEMNVSTLELGDSALYLCASSPRGQGQSGANVLTFGAGSRLTVL.

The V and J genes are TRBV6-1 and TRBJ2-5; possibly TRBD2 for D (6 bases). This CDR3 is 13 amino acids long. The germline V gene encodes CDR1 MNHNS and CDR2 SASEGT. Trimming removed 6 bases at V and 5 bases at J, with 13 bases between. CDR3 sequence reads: CASRESGLETQYF. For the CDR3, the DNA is TGTGCCAGCAGGGAATCGGGACTGGAGACCCAGTACTTC.

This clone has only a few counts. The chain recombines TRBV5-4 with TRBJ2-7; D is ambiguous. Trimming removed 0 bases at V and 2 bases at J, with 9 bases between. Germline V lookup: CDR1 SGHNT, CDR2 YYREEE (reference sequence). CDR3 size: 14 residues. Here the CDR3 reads CASSLAGSAYEQYF. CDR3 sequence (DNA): TGTGCCAGCAGCTTGGCCGGATCCGCCTACGAGCAGTACTTC. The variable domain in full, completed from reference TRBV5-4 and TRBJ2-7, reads ETGVTQSPTHLIKTRGQQVTLRCSSQSGHNTVSWYQQALGQGPQFIFQYYREEENGRGNFPPRFSGLQFPNYSSELNVNALELDDSALYLCASSLAGSAYEQYFGPGTRLTVT.

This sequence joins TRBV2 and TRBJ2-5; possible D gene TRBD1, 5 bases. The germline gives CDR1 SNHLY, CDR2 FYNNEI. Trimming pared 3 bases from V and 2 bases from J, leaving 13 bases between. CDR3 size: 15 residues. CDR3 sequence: CASSENGAGQETQYF. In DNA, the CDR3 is TGTGCCAGCAGTGAGAATGGGGCAGGGCAAGAGACCCAGTACTTC.

CDR3 region: CAWSTDRGQMTEAFF. The CDR3 region has the DNA TGTGCCTGGAGTACGGACAGGGGGCAGATGACTGAAGCTTTCTTT. This chain uses TRBV30 with TRBJ1-1; 11 positions match TRBD1. From germline, CDR1 is GTSNPN and CDR2 SVGIG (reference sequence). The CDR3 covers 15 residues. The V and J ends lost 2 bases and 5 bases, in that order; junction bases with no gene match: 7.

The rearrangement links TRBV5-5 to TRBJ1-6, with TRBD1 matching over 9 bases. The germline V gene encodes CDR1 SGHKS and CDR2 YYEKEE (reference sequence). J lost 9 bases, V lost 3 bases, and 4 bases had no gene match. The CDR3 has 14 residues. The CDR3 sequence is CASSSGQGISPLHF. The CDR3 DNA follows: TGTGCCAGCAGCTCGGGACAGGGAATTTCACCCCTCCACTTT.